This T cell receptor beta chain comes out of a study of shared clonotypes between healthy human individuals. Overall study findings and caveats: Clonotype sharing across a few donors was observed for around 5% of naive CD4 clonotypes.

To note about this clone: Its antigen is undetermined.

The CDR3 totals 11 residues. Germline loops: CDR1 LNHDA, CDR2 SQIVND (reference sequence). Trimming took off 5 bases at V and 5 bases at J, with 5 bases between the two ends. An even split of each subset's genomic DNA across several immunoSEQ plates was performed. Only in-frame clones appear in the TCRdb table, and some are missing; sequencing was by immunoSEQ multiplex PCR. The sample records fewer than 1.8 million clones, approximately 98.5% being singletons. This chain uses TRBV19 with TRBJ2-3; D remains unclear. Sequenced: naive CD4+ T cells sorted from blood. Subset denoted: CD45RA+ positively selected. The TCR sequence derives from a man aged 25 to 45 in good health. The CDR3 DNA sequence: TGTGCCAGTAGTGTTCTAGATACGCAGTATTTT. It yields the protein CASSVLDTQYF.